The sequence of this T cell receptor beta chain was determined in a study of shared clonotypes between healthy human individuals. As originally analysed: For the immunoSEQ data, sequences were junction-only without quality scores, so filtering differed. Assay: immunoSEQ multiplex PCR; the TCRdb copy retains only in-frame clones and omits some. V and J calls and clone size are given by that table; D and trimming were obtained from the DNA. The repertoire holds a few million clones, with approximately 95% as singletons. This TCR derives from a man between 18 and 29 years old in good health. Some clones in this sample may be carry-over from other donors' samples. Material: naive CD4+ T cells from PBMCs. The subset is: CD45RA+ positively selected.

CDR3 in DNA: TGTGCCTGGAAAGGACTGCAAGAGACCCAGTACTTC. Translating gives CAWKGLQETQYF. The chain joins TRBV30 to TRBJ2-5, with D maybe TRBD2 (5 bases). The CDR3 runs to 12 residues. V was shortened by 4 bases and J by 2 bases, with 8 bases between the two germline ends. CDR1 is GTSNPN and CDR2 is SVGIG in the germline V gene (reference sequence).